The 11 T cell receptor beta chains listed next were all sequenced from one sample in a study of blood T cell repertoires in COVID-19. TCRdb's table, derived via immunoSEQ multiplex PCR, lists solely in-frame clones and lacks some. The sample consists of under 200,000 clones, 70% to 80% of them appearing once. The sequencing sample was made of peripheral blood. These TCRs come from a woman aged 40 to 49 with COVID-19, enrolled during active disease.

The chain joins TRBV9 to TRBJ2-5, with TRBD1 identical over 7 bases. Looked up from germline, CDR1 is SGDLS and CDR2 is YYNGEE. The V and J ends lost 0 bases and 5 bases, in that order; junction bases with no gene match: 16. The CDR3 covers 18 residues. The CDR3 sequence is CASSVGQGGIYLGETQYF. Here the CDR3 DNA reads TGTGCCAGCAGCGTAGGACAGGGTGGGATATATCTCGGGGAGACCCAGTACTTC.

V and J are TRBV2 and TRBJ1-4, with 10 bases identical to TRBD1. This CDR3 comprises 14 residues. CDR1 and CDR2 (germline): SNHLY, FYNNEI. V was pared by 4 bases and J by 5 bases, with 1 base of the junction left unmatched. CDR3 protein: CASSGGQGNEKLFF. CDR3 nucleotide sequence: TGTGCCAGCAGTGGGGGACAGGGGAATGAAAAACTGTTTTTT.

The chain employs TRBV7-2 and TRBJ1-5, with 12 bases aligning to TRBD1. CDR1 is SGHTA, CDR2 FQGNSA, per germline. The CDR3 runs to 16 residues. Germline trimming cut 4 bases from V and 4 bases from J; bases unmatched to any gene: 5. The CDR3 region is CASSSPGQGANQPQHF. Written as DNA, the CDR3 is TGTGCCAGCAGCTCCCCGGGACAGGGGGCGAATCAGCCCCAGCATTTT. Full variable domain (rest looked up from reference TRBV7-2 and TRBJ1-5): GAGVSQSPSNKVTEKGKDVELRCDPISGHTALYWYRQSLGQGLEFLIYFQGNSAPDKSGLPSDRFSAERTGGSVSTLTIQRTQQEDSAVYLCASSSPGQGANQPQHFGDGTRLSIL.

The rearrangement joins TRBV19 to TRBJ2-5; maybe TRBD2 (6 bases). Trimming removed 6 bases at V and 2 bases at J, with 16 bases between. The CDR3 extends over 15 amino acids. Germline loops: CDR1 LNHDA, CDR2 SQIVND (reference sequence). The CDR3 DNA reads as TGTGCCAGTAGGGGTAGACTAGTGGGACAAGAGACCCAGTACTTC. Translating gives CASRGRLVGQETQYF.

The chain links TRBV19 to TRBJ2-5; D is unclear. The CDR3 consists of 13 residues. CDR1 is LNHDA and CDR2 is SQIVND in the germline V gene (reference sequence). V dropped 5 bases and J dropped 2 bases, with 9 bases sitting between them. CDR3 nucleotides: TGTGCCAGTAGTCCATTAACACAAGAGACCCAGTACTTC. It translates to CASSPLTQETQYF.

The chain uses TRBV3-1 (or the pseudogene TRBV3-2) and TRBJ2-1; D possibly corresponds to TRBD2 (6 bases). V was cut by 4 bases and J by 14 bases, with 12 bases left in between. The CDR3 consists of 11 residues. From germline, CDR1 is LGHDT and CDR2 YNNKEL (reference sequence). CDR3 in amino acids: CASSRGTWEFF. In DNA, the CDR3 is TGTGCCAGCAGCCGCGGGACTTGGGAGTTCTTC.

This clone was recorded only once. The chain carries TRBV5-4 and TRBJ2-2, with 8 bases matching TRBD1. The V gene's germline CDR1 is SGHNT and CDR2 YYREEE (reference sequence). With 4 bases clipped from V and 6 bases from J, the junction kept 5 bases outside the gene matches. This CDR3 is built from 14 residues. CDR3 coding DNA: TGTGCCAGCAGCCCGGACAGGGTGCCCGGGGAGCTGTTTTTT. It yields the protein CASSPDRVPGELFF.

V gene TRBV7-9 combines with J gene TRBJ1-1; weak D call: TRBD1 (5 bases). V was clipped by 5 bases and J by 4 bases, with 14 bases between them. The germline V gene encodes CDR1 SEHNR and CDR2 FQNEAQ (reference sequence). CDR3 length: 14 residues. CDR3 DNA sequence: TGTGCCAGCAGCAAACAGCAGGGAGGCACTGAAGCTTTCTTT. It yields the protein CASSKQQGGTEAFF. Full variable domain (remainder filled in from reference TRBV7-9 and TRBJ1-1): DTGVSQNPRHKITKRGQNVTFRCDPISEHNRLYWYRQTLGQGPEFLTYFQNEAQLEKSRLLSDRFSAERPKGSFSTLEIQRTEQGDSAMYLCASSKQQGGTEAFFGQGTRLTVV.

The DNA of the CDR3 is TGTGCCAGCTCACCCGGACTAATGCAAGAGACCCAGTACTTC. This gives the protein CASSPGLMQETQYF. This chain connects TRBV18 to TRBJ2-5, with a weak D call TRBD2 (6 bases). The CDR3 consists of 14 residues. V lost 3 bases to trimming and J lost 2 bases, with 10 bases between them. CDR1 and CDR2 from the germline V gene are KGHSH and LQKENI.

The V and J genes are TRBV5-1 and TRBJ1-6; TRBD1 matches at 10 bases. Germline CDR1 is SGHRS and CDR2 is YFSETQ. This CDR3 is built from 15 residues. With V trimmed by 1 base and J by 12 bases, 7 bases remained unmatched. CDR3 in DNA: TGCGCCAGCAGCTTGATGGGGACAGGGGTTGAACCCCTCCACTTT. As protein: CASSLMGTGVEPLHF.

Note on this clone: Additional DNA sequences in this sample encode the identical CDR3. This chain connects TRBV18 to TRBJ1-2, with 9 bases lining up with TRBD1. V gave up 3 bases and J gave up 2 bases; unmatched junction bases: 1. The CDR3 sequence is 14 residues long. Germline lookup yields CDR1 KGHSH and CDR2 LQKENI. The CDR3 DNA reads TGTGCCAGCTCACCGGGACAGGGAAACTATGGCTACACCTTC. It codes for CASSPGQGNYGYTF.